This T cell receptor (beta chain) was sequenced in a study of radiation and T cells in renal cell carcinoma. Trimming removed 3 bases at V and 9 bases at J, with 12 bases between. There are 13 residues in the CDR3. Germline CDR1 and CDR2: SGHDN and FVKESK. The time point was: blood 2 weeks post-SBRT. Treatment of the sample: 15 Gy SBRT to primary tumor, nephrectomy 4 weeks later. The assay was immunoSEQ multiplex PCR, and TCRdb's table has in-frame clones only and misses some. The table has some 130,000 clones, approximately 78% seen once; the top ten hold approximately 2%. This clone turned up a few times.

This rearrangement joins TRBV14 to TRBJ2-1, with a weak D call TRBD2 (5 bases). The source of this sequence is a woman aged 55-70 years with renal cell carcinoma. The sequencing here drew on blood, taken from a patient whose treatment included radiotherapy and nephrectomy. CDR3 sequence reads: CASSQVSAGEQFF. The DNA for the CDR3 is TGTGCCAGCAGCCAGGTGTCCGCGGGTGAGCAGTTCTTC.